The rows below give T cell receptor beta chains drawn from one sample of a study of blood T cell repertoires in COVID-19. Repertoires were generated with immunoSEQ multiplex PCR, while TCRdb's copy carries only in-frame clones and drops some. Of about 330,000 clones detected, roughly 89% appear once; the ten largest clones hold 7.5% to 10%. The sample comprised peripheral blood. The receptors here all came from a man younger than 40 with COVID-19, enrolled during active disease. CDR3s include the opening cysteine and the closing phenylalanine or tryptophan. A D gene is named only where the DNA matches it firmly. Clone size is given for some rows only: seen once, a few or many times, or a class if the clone is expanded.

D,V,J,size,DNA,CDR3
TRBD1,TRBV5-1,TRBJ1-2,.,TGCGCCAGCAGCTGGACGACAGGGATGGGTGGCTACACCTTC,CASSWTTGMGGYTF
.,TRBV5-8,TRBJ2-3,.,TGTGCCAGCAGCTTGGATGGGGGCCAGGGCACAGATACGCAGTATTTT,CASSLDGGQGTDTQYF
TRBD2,TRBV19,TRBJ2-1,.,TGTGCCAGTAGTAGAGCGGGAGGTTTTACCTACAATGAGCAGTTCTTC,CASSRAGGFTYNEQFF
.,TRBV18,TRBJ2-2,.,TGTGCCAGCTCACCAGAACCCTACGCTGGTACCGGGGAGCTGTTTTTT,CASSPEPYAGTGELFF
.,TRBV11-2,TRBJ2-3,.,TGTGCCAGCAGCTTAGATCGGGGGGATACGCAGTATTTT,CASSLDRGDTQYF
.,TRBV5-1,TRBJ2-7,.,TGCGCCAGCAGTCGGGGTAGGGACTACGAGCAGTACTTC,CASSRGRDYEQYF
TRBD2,TRBV3-1/TRBV3-2,TRBJ2-3,once,TGTGCCAGCAGCCAATTCAGGACTAGCGGGAGCACAGATACGCAGTATTTT,CASSQFRTSGSTDTQYF
TRBD1,TRBV3-1/TRBV3-2,TRBJ1-1,.,TGTGCCAGCAGCCCCCGGGACAGGGGGCCCACTGAAGCTTTCTTT,CASSPRDRGPTEAFF
.,TRBV7-2,TRBJ1-2,few,TGTGCCAGCAGCTTAGTACTAAACGGTGGCTATGGCTACACCTTC,CASSLVLNGGYGYTF
TRBD2,TRBV3-1/TRBV3-2,TRBJ2-7,.,TGTGCCAGCAGCACCCTAGCGGGGGGGAAACTATACGAGCAGTACTTC,CASSTLAGGKLYEQYF
TRBD2,TRBV19,TRBJ2-3,.,TGTGCCAGTAGTATAGATGAGCGGGGAGACACAGATACGCAGTATTTT,CASSIDERGDTDTQYF